This record covers a single T cell receptor (beta chain). Sequenced by immunoSEQ multiplex PCR; TCRdb stores in-frame clones only, minus some. The table has roughly 170,000 clones, 94% seen once. This record comes from a study of control samples from healthy donors and cancer patients. Germline CDR1 is SGHDT and CDR2 is YYEEEE. The CDR3 has 16 residues. The V and J ends lost 3 bases and 2 bases, in that order; junction bases with no gene match: 4. Sequenced sample: blood. The V gene is TRBV5-6, the J gene TRBJ2-3; 12 nucleotides agree with TRBD2. The sequence was collected from a woman aged 18-35 years in good health. CDR3 loop: CASSSGLAGSTDTQYF. CDR3 coding DNA: TGTGCCAGCAGCTCCGGACTAGCGGGGTCCACAGATACGCAGTATTTT.